The source of this T cell receptor beta chain is a study of T cell repertoires in cytomegalovirus infection. Points from the study as a whole: HLA-C-restricted, CMV-specific TCR beta clonotypes were dominant ex vivo.

The CDR3 totals 13 residues. Germline CDR1 is SSHAT and CDR2 is FNYEAQ (reference sequence). This clonotype was found many times. Its antigen is unknown. One end of the junction varies from germline; a read error may be responsible. TCRdb re-analysed the reads in MiXCR, keeping a single row per CDR3 protein. The sample has approximately 300,000 distinct CDR3 sequences; roughly 29% are singletons. This TCR was recovered from a human donor in good health (CMV status not recorded). Some clones in this sample may be carry-over from other donors' samples. Sequences were derived from cultured PBMCs, sampled from culture after CMV antigen stimulation. The chain is built from TRBV7-7 and TRBJ1-4; D remains ambiguous. The CDR3 region has the DNA TGTGCTAGCAGCTTAGCTAAGGATGAAAAACTGTTTTTT. This encodes CASSLAKDEKLFF.